This T cell receptor beta chain was identified in a study of cytotoxic CD8 clonotypes in ibrutinib-treated CLL. Overall study results and limits: Elevated clonality accompanied ibrutinib response, with a return toward baseline values at progression. Public clonotypes occurred uncommonly; on treatment, they contracted or remained stable.

This table comes from immunoSEQ multiplex PCR, and its TCRdb copy is limited to in-frame clones, with some not included. The sample has about 68,000 clones, around two thirds seen once; the top ten hold 4.5% to 6%. To note about this clone: Its antigen is not known.

The V gene lost 3 bases and the J gene lost 1 base, with 14 bases spanning the gap. Germline-derived CDR1 and CDR2 are SGDLS and YYNGEE. The CDR3 runs to 17 residues. This sequence was found in a human donor with chronic lymphocytic leukemia. This chain joins TRBV9 and TRBJ1-6; D may be TRBD1 (5 bases). The material was PBMCs, obtained after 12 months of ibrutinib treatment. For the CDR3, the DNA is TGTGCCAGCAGCGAGGGGCCTGCCCGGTCCTATAATTCACCCCTCCACTTT. Encoded protein: CASSEGPARSYNSPLHF.